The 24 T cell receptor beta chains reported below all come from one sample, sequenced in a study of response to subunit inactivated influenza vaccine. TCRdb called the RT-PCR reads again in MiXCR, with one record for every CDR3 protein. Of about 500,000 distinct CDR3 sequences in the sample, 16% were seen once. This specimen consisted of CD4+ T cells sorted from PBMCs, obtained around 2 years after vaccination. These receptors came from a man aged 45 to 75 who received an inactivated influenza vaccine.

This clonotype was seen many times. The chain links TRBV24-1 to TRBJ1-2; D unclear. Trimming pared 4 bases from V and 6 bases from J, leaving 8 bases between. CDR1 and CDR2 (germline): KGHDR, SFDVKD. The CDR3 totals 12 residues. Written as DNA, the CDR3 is TGTGCCACCAGTGAGCGGGAAGATGGCTACACCTTC. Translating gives CATSEREDGYTF.

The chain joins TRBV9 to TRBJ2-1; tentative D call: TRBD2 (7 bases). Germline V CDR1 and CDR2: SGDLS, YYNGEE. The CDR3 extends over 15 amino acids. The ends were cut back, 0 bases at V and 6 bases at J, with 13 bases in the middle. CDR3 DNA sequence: TGTGCCAGCAGCGTAGGTGGGGGGGGCTTCAATGAGCAGTTCTTC. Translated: CASSVGGGGFNEQFF.

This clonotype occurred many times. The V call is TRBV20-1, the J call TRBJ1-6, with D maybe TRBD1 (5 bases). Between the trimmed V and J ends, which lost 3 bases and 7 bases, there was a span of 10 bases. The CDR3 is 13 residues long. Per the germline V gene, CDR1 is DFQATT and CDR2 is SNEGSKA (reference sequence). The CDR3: CSARGLSNSPLHF. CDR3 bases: TGCAGTGCTAGGGGACTTTCGAATTCACCCCTCCACTTT.

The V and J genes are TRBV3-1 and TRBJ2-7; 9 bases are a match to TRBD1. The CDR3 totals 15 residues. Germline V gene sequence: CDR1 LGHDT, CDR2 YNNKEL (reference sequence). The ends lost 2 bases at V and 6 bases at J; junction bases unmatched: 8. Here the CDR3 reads CASSQTGTGRLEQYF. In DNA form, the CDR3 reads TGTGCCAGCAGCCAAACCGGGACAGGGAGGCTCGAGCAGTACTTC.

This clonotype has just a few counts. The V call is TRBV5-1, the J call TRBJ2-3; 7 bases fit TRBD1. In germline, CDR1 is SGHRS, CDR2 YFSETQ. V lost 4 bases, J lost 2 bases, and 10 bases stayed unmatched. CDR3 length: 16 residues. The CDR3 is CASSTGQVLDTDTQYF. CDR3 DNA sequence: TGCGCCAGCAGCACCGGACAGGTGCTAGACACAGATACGCAGTATTTT. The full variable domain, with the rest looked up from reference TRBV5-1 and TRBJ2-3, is KAGVTQTPRYLIKTRGQQVTLSCSPISGHRSVSWYQQTPGQGLQFLFEYFSETQRNKGNFPGRFSGRQFSNSRSEMNVSTLELGDSALYLCASSTGQVLDTDTQYFGPGTRLTVL.

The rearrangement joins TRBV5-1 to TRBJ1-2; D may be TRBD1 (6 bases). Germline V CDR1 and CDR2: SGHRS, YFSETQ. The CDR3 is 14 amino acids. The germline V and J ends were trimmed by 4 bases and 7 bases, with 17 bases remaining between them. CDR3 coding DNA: TGCGCCAGCAGCCCCGACAGGTTGGTCGGTGGCTACACCTTC. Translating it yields CASSPDRLVGGYTF. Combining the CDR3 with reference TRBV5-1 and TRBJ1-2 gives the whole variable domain KAGVTQTPRYLIKTRGQQVTLSCSPISGHRSVSWYQQTPGQGLQFLFEYFSETQRNKGNFPGRFSGRQFSNSRSEMNVSTLELGDSALYLCASSPDRLVGGYTFGSGTRLTVV.

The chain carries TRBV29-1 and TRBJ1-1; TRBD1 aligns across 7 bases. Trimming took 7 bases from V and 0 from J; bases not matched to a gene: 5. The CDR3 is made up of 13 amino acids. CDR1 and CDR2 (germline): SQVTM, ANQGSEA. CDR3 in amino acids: CSGEGQMNTEAFF. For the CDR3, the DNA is TGCAGCGGCGAGGGACAGATGAACACTGAAGCTTTCTTT. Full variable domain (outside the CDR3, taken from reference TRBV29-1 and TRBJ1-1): SAVISQKPSRDICQRGTSLTIQCQVDSQVTMMFWYRQQPGQSLTLIATANQGSEATYESGFVIDKFPISRPNLTFSTLTVSNMSPEDSSIYLCSGEGQMNTEAFFGQGTRLTVV.

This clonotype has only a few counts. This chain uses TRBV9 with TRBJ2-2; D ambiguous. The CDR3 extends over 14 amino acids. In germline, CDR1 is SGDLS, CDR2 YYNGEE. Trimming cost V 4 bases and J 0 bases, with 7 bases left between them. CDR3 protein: CASSSRTNTGELFF. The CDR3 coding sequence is TGTGCCAGCAGCTCCCGGACGAACACCGGGGAGCTGTTTTTT.

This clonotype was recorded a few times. Here the CDR3 DNA reads TGTGCCAGCAGTTCTACACGCCGGGAGACCATATATTTT. It is translated as CASSSTRRETIYF. The rearrangement uses TRBV12-3 or TRBV12-4 and TRBJ1-3; no reliable D call. The CDR3 consists of 13 residues. Trimming left V 4 bases short and J 10 bases short, with 14 bases between.

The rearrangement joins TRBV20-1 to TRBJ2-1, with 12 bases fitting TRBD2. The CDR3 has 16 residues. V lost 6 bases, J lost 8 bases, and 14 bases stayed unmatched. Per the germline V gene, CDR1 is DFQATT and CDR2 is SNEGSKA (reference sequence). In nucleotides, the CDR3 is TGCAGTGCAAGACTAGCGGGGGCGCATTTAGCGGATGAGCAGTTCTTC. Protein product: CSARLAGAHLADEQFF.

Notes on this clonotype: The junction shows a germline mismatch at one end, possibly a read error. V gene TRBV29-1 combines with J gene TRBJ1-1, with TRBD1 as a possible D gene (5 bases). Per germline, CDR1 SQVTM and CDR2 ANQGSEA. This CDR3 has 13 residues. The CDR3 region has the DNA TGCAGCGTGGGGGGGAGCATGAACCCTGAAGCTTTCTTT. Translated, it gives CSVGGSMNPEAFF.

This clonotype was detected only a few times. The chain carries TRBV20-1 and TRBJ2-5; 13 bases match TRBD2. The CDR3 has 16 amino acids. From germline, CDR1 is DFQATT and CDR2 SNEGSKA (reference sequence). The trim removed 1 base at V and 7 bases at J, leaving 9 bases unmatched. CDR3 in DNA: TGCAGTGCTAGAGGGGGACTAGCGGGACGCATGGTGACCCAGTACTTC. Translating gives CSARGGLAGRMVTQYF.

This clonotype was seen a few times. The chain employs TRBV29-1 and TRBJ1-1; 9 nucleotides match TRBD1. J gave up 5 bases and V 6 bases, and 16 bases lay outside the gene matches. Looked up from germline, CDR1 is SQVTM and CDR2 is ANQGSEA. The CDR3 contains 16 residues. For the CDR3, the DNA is TGCAGCGTGCGGGACAGGGTATTTGCCAGCGGGACTGAAGCTTTCTTT. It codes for CSVRDRVFASGTEAFF.

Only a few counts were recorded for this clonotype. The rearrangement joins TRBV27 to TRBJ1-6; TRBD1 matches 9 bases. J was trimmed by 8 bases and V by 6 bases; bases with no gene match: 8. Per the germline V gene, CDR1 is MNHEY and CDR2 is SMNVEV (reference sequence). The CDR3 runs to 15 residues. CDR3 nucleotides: TGTGCCAGCAGGAAGGGACAGGGAACATATTCACCCCTCCACTTT. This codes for CASRKGQGTYSPLHF.

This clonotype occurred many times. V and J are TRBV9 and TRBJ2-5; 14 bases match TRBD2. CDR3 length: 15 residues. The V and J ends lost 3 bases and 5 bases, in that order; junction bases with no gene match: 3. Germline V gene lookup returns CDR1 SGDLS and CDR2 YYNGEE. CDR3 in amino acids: CASSGTSGGRETQYF. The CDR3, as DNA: TGTGCCAGCAGCGGGACTAGCGGGGGGCGGGAGACCCAGTACTTC.

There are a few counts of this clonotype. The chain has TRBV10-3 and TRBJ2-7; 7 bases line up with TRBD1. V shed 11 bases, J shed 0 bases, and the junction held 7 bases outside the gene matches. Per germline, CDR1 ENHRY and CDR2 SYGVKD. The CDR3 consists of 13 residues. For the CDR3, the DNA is TGTGCCTCCTCCGGGACAGACTCCTACGAGCAGTACTTC. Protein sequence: CASSGTDSYEQYF.

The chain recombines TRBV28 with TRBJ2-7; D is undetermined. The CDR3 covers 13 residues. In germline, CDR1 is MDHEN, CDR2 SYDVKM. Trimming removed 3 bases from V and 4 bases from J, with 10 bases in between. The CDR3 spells CASSFLTDYEQYF. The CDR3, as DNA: TGTGCCAGCAGTTTCCTCACAGATTACGAGCAGTACTTC.

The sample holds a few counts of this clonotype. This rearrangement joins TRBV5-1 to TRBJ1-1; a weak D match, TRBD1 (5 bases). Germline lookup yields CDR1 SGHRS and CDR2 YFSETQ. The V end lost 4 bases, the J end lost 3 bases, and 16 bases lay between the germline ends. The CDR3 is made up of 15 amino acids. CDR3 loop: CASSPTGDSHTEAFF. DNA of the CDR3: TGCGCCAGCAGCCCAACCGGGGACTCTCACACTGAAGCTTTCTTT.

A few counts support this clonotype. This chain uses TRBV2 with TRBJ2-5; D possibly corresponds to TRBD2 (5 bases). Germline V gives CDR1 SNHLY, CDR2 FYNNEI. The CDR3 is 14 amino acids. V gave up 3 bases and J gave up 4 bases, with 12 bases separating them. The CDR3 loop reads CASSERTGLETQYF. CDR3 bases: TGTGCCAGCAGTGAGAGGACGGGATTAGAGACCCAGTACTTC. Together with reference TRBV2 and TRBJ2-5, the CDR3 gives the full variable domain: EPEVTQTPSHQVTQMGQEVILRCVPISNHLYFYWYRQILGQKVEFLVSFYNNEISEKSEIFDDQFSVERPDGSNFTLKIRSTKLEDSAMYFCASSERTGLETQYFGPGTRLLVL.

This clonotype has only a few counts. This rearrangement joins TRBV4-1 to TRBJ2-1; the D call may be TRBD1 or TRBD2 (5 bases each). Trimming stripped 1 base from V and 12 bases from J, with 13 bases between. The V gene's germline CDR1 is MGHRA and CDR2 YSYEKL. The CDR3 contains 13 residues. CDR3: CASSQGDAVGQFF. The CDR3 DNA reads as TGCGCCAGCAGCCAAGGGGACGCTGTTGGGCAGTTCTTC.

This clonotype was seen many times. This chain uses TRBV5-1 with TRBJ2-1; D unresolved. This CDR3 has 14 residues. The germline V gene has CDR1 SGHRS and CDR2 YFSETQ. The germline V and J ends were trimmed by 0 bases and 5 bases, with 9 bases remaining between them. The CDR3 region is CASSLVLENNEQFF. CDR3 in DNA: TGCGCCAGCAGCTTGGTATTAGAAAACAATGAGCAGTTCTTC.

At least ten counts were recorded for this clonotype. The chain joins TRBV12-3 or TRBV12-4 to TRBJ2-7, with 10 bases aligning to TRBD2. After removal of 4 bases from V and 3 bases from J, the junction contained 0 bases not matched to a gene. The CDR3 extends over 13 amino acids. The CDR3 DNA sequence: TGTGCCAGCAGTTCTAGCGGGAGCTACGAGCAGTACTTC. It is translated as CASSSSGSYEQYF.

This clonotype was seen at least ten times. CDR3 bases: TGTGCCAGCAGTATTTACAATGAGCAGTTCTTC. Translating gives CASSIYNEQFF. This chain links TRBV6-2 or TRBV6-3 with TRBJ2-1; the D is unclear. V gave up 5 bases and J gave up 4 bases, with 3 bases separating them. The CDR3 consists of 11 residues. CDR1 and CDR2 from the germline V gene are MNHEY and SVGEGT.

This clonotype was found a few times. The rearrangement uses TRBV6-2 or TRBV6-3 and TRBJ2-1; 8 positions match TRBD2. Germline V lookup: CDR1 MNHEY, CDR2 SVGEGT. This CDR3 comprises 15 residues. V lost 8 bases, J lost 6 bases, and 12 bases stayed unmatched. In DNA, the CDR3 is TGTGCCAGCCAACGGGGGGGGTCCTTGATCAATGAGCAGTTCTTC. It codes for CASQRGGSLINEQFF.